The 23 T cell receptor beta chains below all came from one sample that was sequenced in a study of blood T cell repertoires in COVID-19. Produced via immunoSEQ multiplex PCR; TCRdb's table is partial and in-frame only. The sample shows about 210,000 clones, about 82% of them seen only once. The sequenced material came from PBMCs or T cells enriched from blood (not recorded which). These TCRs come from a man aged 35 to 55 with acute COVID-19.

This clone was seen a single time. This chain links TRBV4-1 with TRBJ1-5, with TRBD1 matching 10 bases. Germline CDR1 MGHRA, CDR2 YSYEKL. CDR3 length: 15 amino acids. Trimming at V came to 4 bases and at J to 6 bases, leaving 6 bases not matched to a gene. The CDR3 DNA sequence: TGCGCCAGCAGCCGTGGGGACAGGGGTGGTCAGCCCCAGCATTTT. It codes for CASSRGDRGGQPQHF.

J is TRBJ2-5 and V is TRBV5-5; 7 bases map to TRBD1. V lost 1 base and J lost 3; bases outside the gene matches: 9. This CDR3 region has 16 residues. Germline-derived CDR1 and CDR2 are SGHKS and YYEKEE (reference sequence). This CDR3 reads CASSLPQGVGEETQYF. The DNA for the CDR3 is TGTGCCAGCAGCTTGCCCCAGGGGGTGGGAGAAGAGACCCAGTACTTC.

A few counts support this clone. The chain couples TRBV10-3 to TRBJ1-5; D might be TRBD1 (6 bases). V gave up 8 bases and J gave up 3 bases, with 11 bases separating them. Germline V gene sequence: CDR1 ENHRY, CDR2 SYGVKD. This CDR3 has 13 amino acids. The CDR3 bases are TGTGCCATCGCAGGGGACCCCAATCAGCCCCAGCATTTT. Translating gives CAIAGDPNQPQHF.

The genes are TRBV19 and TRBJ2-6; perhaps TRBD2 as D (6 bases). V lost 5 bases and J 2 bases, leaving 13 bases between the germline ends. The CDR3 is 16 residues long. The V gene's germline CDR1 is LNHDA and CDR2 SQIVND (reference sequence). The CDR3 DNA reads TGTGCCAGTAGTGCCCCCCCTAGCGCTGGGGCCAACGTCCTGACTTTC. This encodes CASSAPPSAGANVLTF.

This CDR3 is CASSQGAATLHF. The CDR3 DNA is TGTGCCAGCAGCCAGGGGGCAGCCACCCTCCACTTT. This chain joins TRBV3-1 (or the pseudogene TRBV3-2) and TRBJ1-6; D is perhaps TRBD1 (6 bases). Trimming stripped 3 bases from V and 14 bases from J, with 11 bases between. The CDR3 sequence is 12 residues long. The V gene's germline CDR1 is LGHDT and CDR2 YNNKEL (reference sequence).

V is TRBV7-9 and J is TRBJ2-3; maybe TRBD1 (6 bases). Germline V lookup: CDR1 SEHNR, CDR2 FQNEAQ (reference sequence). With 0 bases removed from V and 2 bases from J, the gap between germline ends came to 15 bases. The CDR3 is made up of 17 amino acids. This CDR3 reads CASSLALGASLTDTQYF. The CDR3 DNA follows: TGTGCCAGCAGCTTAGCGTTGGGGGCGAGCCTCACAGATACGCAGTATTTT.

The chain has TRBV9 and TRBJ2-2; 9 nucleotides align to TRBD2. Per germline, CDR1 SGDLS and CDR2 YYNGEE. J gave up 1 base and V 4 bases, and 8 bases lay outside the gene matches. The CDR3 totals 17 residues. The CDR3 spells CASSPGTSYLNTGELFF. The CDR3, as DNA: TGTGCCAGCAGCCCCGGGACTAGCTACCTGAACACCGGGGAGCTGTTTTTT. Combining the CDR3 with reference TRBV9 and TRBJ2-2 gives the whole variable domain DSGVTQTPKHLITATGQRVTLRCSPRSGDLSVYWYQQSLDQGLQFLIQYYNGEERAKGNILERFSAQQFPDLHSELNLSSLELGDSALYFCASSPGTSYLNTGELFFGEGSRLTVL.

The chain couples TRBV24-1 to TRBJ2-1; TRBD2 agrees at 7 bases. CDR3 size: 15 residues. In germline, CDR1 is KGHDR, CDR2 SFDVKD. The V segment lost 3 bases and the J segment 10 bases; nucleotides outside the gene matches: 11. CDR3 bases: TGTGCCACCAGTGATGGCGGGAGTCACCTGTGGGAGCAGTTCTTC. This sequence encodes CATSDGGSHLWEQFF.

The rearrangement uses TRBV3-1 (or the pseudogene TRBV3-2) and TRBJ1-4, with D unclear. The V and J ends lost 4 bases and 2 bases respectively, with 14 bases between them. Germline V gives CDR1 LGHDT, CDR2 YNNKEL (reference sequence). CDR3 size: 16 residues. The CDR3 is CASSRRWGGTNEKLFF. The DNA of the CDR3 is TGTGCCAGCAGCCGCCGGTGGGGAGGTACTAATGAAAAACTGTTTTTT.

The chain employs TRBV15 and TRBJ2-1; D is perhaps TRBD2 (6 bases). CDR3 size: 15 residues. The germline gives CDR1 LNHNV, CDR2 YYDKDF (reference sequence). V dropped 1 base and J dropped 3 bases, with 10 bases sitting between them. In DNA, the CDR3 is TGTGCCACCAGCAGAGTTGCGGGATACTACAATGAGCAGTTCTTC. It encodes CATSRVAGYYNEQFF.

A few counts support this clone. The chain couples TRBV28 to TRBJ2-7, with 9 bases aligning to TRBD1. The CDR3 extends over 15 amino acids. Germline V gene data show CDR1 as MDHEN and CDR2 as SYDVKM. V trimming: 8 bases; J trimming: 1 base; junction bases outside the gene matches: 9. CDR3 DNA sequence: TGTGCCAGCTCAAGACCGGGACAGGGATCCTACGAGCAGTACTTC. It encodes CASSRPGQGSYEQYF.

The CDR3: CSVRTGELFF. CDR3 nucleotide sequence: TGCAGCGTCCGGACCGGGGAGCTGTTTTTT. The chain joins TRBV29-1 to TRBJ2-2; no clear D gene. The CDR3 spans 10 residues. Trimming cost V 6 bases and J 5 bases, with 4 bases left between them. Germline V gene data show CDR1 as SQVTM and CDR2 as ANQGSEA.

Only a few counts were recorded for this clone. DNA of the CDR3: TGTGCCAGCAGCCAGGGGACGATTTACACTGAAGCTTTCTTT. It specifies CASSQGTIYTEAFF. The chain combines TRBV9 with TRBJ1-1; perhaps TRBD1 as D (6 bases). Germline lookup yields CDR1 SGDLS and CDR2 YYNGEE. Trimming stripped 4 bases from V and 3 bases from J, with 13 bases between. The CDR3 length is 14 residues.

The J gene is TRBJ1-2, the V gene TRBV24-1, with D unclear. The germline V gene has CDR1 KGHDR and CDR2 SFDVKD. The CDR3 has 13 amino acids. The V gene lost 0 bases and the J gene lost 6 bases, with 7 bases spanning the gap. The CDR3: CATSDLSGNGYTF. The CDR3 DNA reads as TGTGCCACCAGTGATTTGTCCGGGAATGGCTACACCTTC.

The V and J genes are TRBV19 and TRBJ1-1; D is unresolved. Trimming took 3 bases from V and 2 from J, leaving 7 bases between them. The CDR3 is 13 residues long. Per germline, CDR1 LNHDA and CDR2 SQIVND (reference sequence). The CDR3 loop is CASSIRINTEAFF. DNA of the CDR3: TGTGCCAGTAGTATCAGGATTAACACTGAAGCTTTCTTT.

This clone was seen just once. The rearrangement links TRBV28 to TRBJ2-3; no clear D gene. The CDR3 length is 13 residues. The V and J ends lost 4 bases and 6 bases respectively, with 11 bases between them. Germline V lookup: CDR1 MDHEN, CDR2 SYDVKM. Written as DNA, the CDR3 is TGTGCCAGCAGTTGGGTGCCGAGGGATACGCAGTATTTT. Amino acid sequence: CASSWVPRDTQYF. Drawing the rest from reference TRBV28 and TRBJ2-3, the complete variable domain is DVKVTQSSRYLVKRTGEKVFLECVQDMDHENMFWYRQDPGLGLRLIYFSYDVKMKEKGDIPEGYSVSREKKERFSLILESASTNQTSMYLCASSWVPRDTQYFGPGTRLTVL.

This chain links TRBV4-1 with TRBJ1-2; a weak D match, TRBD1 (6 bases). In germline, CDR1 is MGHRA, CDR2 YSYEKL. This CDR3 is 15 amino acids long. Trimming removed 2 bases at V and 3 bases at J, with 13 bases between. CDR3 protein: CASSQLRTEYYGYTF. The DNA of the CDR3 is TGCGCCAGCAGCCAACTCAGGACAGAATACTATGGCTACACCTTC.

The rearrangement links TRBV9 to TRBJ2-1; 8 bases map to TRBD1. Germline lookup yields CDR1 SGDLS and CDR2 YYNGEE. The CDR3 spans 14 residues. V was pared by 3 bases and J by 6 bases, with 5 bases of the junction left unmatched. This CDR3 is CASSETGQANEQFF. The CDR3 region has the DNA TGTGCCAGCAGCGAGACGGGACAGGCCAATGAGCAGTTCTTC.

The V and J genes are TRBV28 and TRBJ1-1; D is undetermined. This CDR3 comprises 15 residues. CDR1 is MDHEN and CDR2 is SYDVKM in the germline V gene. Deletions cut 4 bases from V and 7 bases from J, with 19 bases between. The CDR3 DNA is TGTGCCAGCAGTTACGAACAGTCCGGCGGGTTTGAAGCTTTCTTT. Amino acid sequence: CASSYEQSGGFEAFF.

The chain links TRBV29-1 to TRBJ1-1; a weak D match, TRBD1 (5 bases). CDR1 and CDR2 (germline): SQVTM, ANQGSEA. V dropped 3 bases and J dropped 8 bases, with 16 bases sitting between them. The CDR3 runs 13 residues. CDR3 DNA sequence: TGCAGCGTTGAGGAGACAGCGGGTCCCGAAGCTTTCTTT. Its protein product is CSVEETAGPEAFF.

The rearrangement joins TRBV29-1 to TRBJ2-3; 10 bases fit TRBD2. Trimming cost V 7 bases and J 2 bases; bases outside gene matches: 12. The V gene's germline CDR1 is SQVTM and CDR2 ANQGSEA. CDR3 length: 16 amino acids. CDR3 nucleotide sequence: TGCAGCGGCACAGCGGGAGGGGGTTTGTACACAGATACGCAGTATTTT. Translation: CSGTAGGGLYTDTQYF.

This clone showed up just a few times. This chain joins TRBV28 and TRBJ2-7; 8 nucleotides agree with TRBD2. This CDR3 region has 17 residues. Germline CDR1 MDHEN, CDR2 SYDVKM. V shed 1 base, J shed 3 bases, and the junction held 11 bases outside the gene matches. CDR3 bases: TGTGCCAGCAGTTTATCGTCTAGCGGGCCTGCTTTCTACGAGCAGTACTTC. Protein product: CASSLSSSGPAFYEQYF.

V gene TRBV7-2 combines with J gene TRBJ2-7; no clear D gene. Trimming removed 5 bases at V and 5 bases at J, with 13 bases between. CDR1 and CDR2 (germline): SGHTA, FQGNSA. The CDR3 totals 13 residues. This CDR3 is CASSPTPTHEQYF. The DNA of the CDR3 is TGTGCCAGCAGCCCGACTCCCACCCACGAGCAGTACTTC.